The next 21 T cell receptor beta chains were all read from a single sample in a study of OX40 agonist ivuxolimab in advanced cancers. Clones were read by immunoSEQ multiplex PCR, and TCRdb kept only the in-frame ones, dropping some. The data contain roughly 63,000 clones, 75% to 90% of them singletons. Material: CD4+ or CD8+ T cells sorted from blood, obtained in a trial of the OX40 agonist ivuxolimab. The origin of the receptors is an adult with an advanced solid tumor such as melanoma, head and neck, liver or kidney cancer.

The chain recombines TRBV7-3 with TRBJ2-2, with 8 bases aligning to TRBD1. The junction had 6 bases not matched to a gene; V was cut back by 5 bases and J by 4 bases. The CDR3 spans 15 residues. Per the germline V gene, CDR1 is SGHTA and CDR2 is FQGTGA. The CDR3 reads CASSRGQGGTGELFF. The CDR3 DNA follows: TGTGCCAGCAGCCGCGGACAGGGCGGCACCGGGGAGCTGTTTTTT.

J is TRBJ1-4 and V is TRBV28; D call uncertain. This CDR3 comprises 14 residues. CDR1 is MDHEN and CDR2 is SYDVKM in the germline V gene. V was pared by 5 bases and J by 5 bases, with 12 bases between. The CDR3 nucleotides read TGTGCCAGCAGTGTCACTCTGCTAAATGAAAAACTGTTTTTT. Protein: CASSVTLLNEKLFF.

The chain employs TRBV2 and TRBJ2-1; D may be TRBD2 (6 bases). CDR3 length: 13 residues. Germline assignment: CDR1 SNHLY and CDR2 FYNNEI. The V and J ends lost 3 bases and 7 bases respectively, with 10 bases between them. In DNA, the CDR3 is TGTGCCAGCAGTGACAGACTAGGGAATGAGCAGTTCTTC. Protein sequence: CASSDRLGNEQFF.

This clone was observed once. V and J are TRBV5-1 and TRBJ2-3; no firm D call. With 0 bases removed from V and 7 bases from J, the gap between germline ends came to 9 bases. The CDR3 has 13 amino acids. Germline lookup yields CDR1 SGHRS and CDR2 YFSETQ. The CDR3 region has the DNA TGCGCCAGCAGCTTGGAACGCCTTAATACGCAGTATTTT. Its translation is CASSLERLNTQYF. The complete variable domain, with remaining parts taken from reference TRBV5-1 and TRBJ2-3, reads KAGVTQTPRYLIKTRGQQVTLSCSPISGHRSVSWYQQTPGQGLQFLFEYFSETQRNKGNFPGRFSGRQFSNSRSEMNVSTLELGDSALYLCASSLERLNTQYFGPGTRLTVL.

This sequence joins TRBV28 and TRBJ1-3; 8 nucleotides align to TRBD1. Trimming took 7 bases from V and 4 from J; bases not matched to a gene: 9. The CDR3 runs 15 residues. Germline-derived CDR1 and CDR2 are MDHEN and SYDVKM. The CDR3 DNA follows: TGTGCCAGCACCCGGTCGGGACAGGAGGGAAACACCATATATTTT. Its translation is CASTRSGQEGNTIYF.

This chain links TRBV6-9 with TRBJ2-7, with D perhaps matching TRBD1 (7 bases). In germline, CDR1 is MNHGY, CDR2 SVAAGI. This CDR3 region has 17 residues. Trimming shortened V by 6 bases and J by 4 bases, and 25 bases separated the two germline ends. CDR3 nucleotides: TGTGCCAGCAGCCGGAAGTCTATAGCGGAGGGGGCTTACGAGCAGTACTTC. It is translated as CASSRKSIAEGAYEQYF.

The V gene is TRBV18, the J gene TRBJ1-2, with D unclear. V dropped 6 bases and J dropped 7 bases, with 12 bases sitting between them. The CDR3 spans 12 residues. Germline loops: CDR1 KGHSH, CDR2 LQKENI. The DNA of the CDR3 is TGTGCCAGCTCCCGAAGGAACGCTGGCTACACCTTC. This encodes CASSRRNAGYTF.

This chain uses TRBV6-5 with TRBJ2-3; tentatively, D is TRBD1 or TRBD2 (5 bases each). Trimming took off 6 bases at V and 1 base at J, with 8 bases between the two ends. CDR3 length: 13 residues. Germline V gene lookup returns CDR1 MNHEY and CDR2 SVGAGI. CDR3 in amino acids: CASSEGRTDTQYF. Written as DNA, the CDR3 is TGTGCCAGCAGCGAGGGACGCACAGATACGCAGTATTTT.

The chain links TRBV5-1 to TRBJ2-7; TRBD1 agrees at 8 bases. CDR3 length: 15 amino acids. Germline values: CDR1 SGHRS, CDR2 YFSETQ. After removal of 3 bases from V and 2 bases from J, the junction contained 7 bases not matched to a gene. The CDR3, as DNA: TGCGCCAGCAGCTCCTACCGGGACAGGCCCTACGAGCAGTACTTC. Its translation is CASSSYRDRPYEQYF.

CDR3 sequence reads: CATSGAGRALSYNEQFF. The CDR3 nucleotides are TGTGCCACCAGCGGCGCCGGGAGGGCCCTTTCCTACAATGAGCAGTTCTTC. This chain joins TRBV15 and TRBJ2-1; 8 bases are a match to TRBD2. CDR3 length equals 17 residues. V shed 5 bases and J 1 base; nucleotides not matched to a gene: 10. Per the germline V gene, CDR1 is LNHNV and CDR2 is YYDKDF (reference sequence).

The chain recombines TRBV20-1 with TRBJ2-1; 8 nucleotides match TRBD2. The CDR3 is made up of 11 amino acids. Looked up from germline, CDR1 is DFQATT and CDR2 is SNEGSKA (reference sequence). CDR3 protein: CSGTRGDEQFF. For the CDR3, the DNA is TGCAGCGGGACTAGAGGAGATGAGCAGTTCTTC.

With respect to this clone: Germline and junction disagree at one end, which may indicate a read error. Other DNA sequences within the sample encode an identical CDR3. The chain is built from TRBV7-9 and TRBJ2-2; no clear D gene. CDR3 length equals 14 residues. CDR1 is SEHNR, CDR2 FQNEAQ, per germline (reference sequence). This CDR3 is CASSLRRNTGELFF. CDR3 coding DNA: TGTGCCAGCAGCCTCCGCCGGAACACTGGGGAGCTGTTTTTT.

The chain has TRBV20-1 and TRBJ2-1; D is unresolved. V was clipped by 7 bases and J by 7 bases, with 8 bases between them. The germline V gene has CDR1 DFQATT and CDR2 SNEGSKA (reference sequence). CDR3 length: 10 amino acids. The CDR3 is CSVIGNEQFF. The CDR3 bases are TGCAGTGTGATAGGGAATGAGCAGTTCTTC.

V and J are TRBV10-2 and TRBJ1-3; D call uncertain. Germline-derived CDR1 and CDR2 are WSHSY and SAAADI. V lost 6 bases to trimming and J lost 1 base, with 10 bases between them. CDR3 length: 14 amino acids. CDR3 loop: CASRSPGSGNTIYF. CDR3 nucleotide sequence: TGCGCCAGCAGGAGTCCGGGGTCTGGAAACACCATATATTTT.

There are a few counts of this clone. The rearrangement links TRBV7-9 to TRBJ1-5; a weak D match, TRBD1 (5 bases). Germline assignment: CDR1 SEHNR and CDR2 FQNEAQ (reference sequence). The CDR3 loop spans 14 amino acids. V lost 3 bases and J lost 12, with 18 bases in between. CDR3 sequence (DNA): TGTGCCAGCAGCTTCTTACGGGTCAGGGTCCGCCAGCATTTT. The encoded protein is CASSFLRVRVRQHF. The full variable domain, with the rest looked up from reference TRBV7-9 and TRBJ1-5, is DTGVSQNPRHKITKRGQNVTFRCDPISEHNRLYWYRQTLGQGPEFLTYFQNEAQLEKSRLLSDRFSAERPKGSFSTLEIQRTEQGDSAMYLCASSFLRVRVRQHFGDGTRLSIL.

This chain uses TRBV2 with TRBJ2-1; D may be TRBD1 (6 bases). Germline loops: CDR1 SNHLY, CDR2 FYNNEI. The CDR3 length is 15 residues. Deletions cut 7 bases from V and 0 bases from J, with 13 bases between. The CDR3 loop is CASTEDRSSYNEQFF. CDR3 nucleotide sequence: TGTGCCAGCACCGAAGACAGGAGCTCCTACAATGAGCAGTTCTTC. The variable domain in full, completed from reference TRBV2 and TRBJ2-1, reads EPEVTQTPSHQVTQMGQEVILRCVPISNHLYFYWYRQILGQKVEFLVSFYNNEISEKSEIFDDQFSVERPDGSNFTLKIRSTKLEDSAMYFCASTEDRSSYNEQFFGPGTRLTVL.

The CDR3 sequence: CASSQEVRGEQFF. The CDR3 DNA is TGCGCCAGCAGCCAAGAGGTGCGAGGGGAGCAGTTCTTC. The V gene is TRBV4-1, the J gene TRBJ2-1, with D maybe TRBD2 (5 bases). This CDR3 has 13 residues. Trimming removed 0 bases at V and 10 bases at J, with 10 bases between. Germline V gene data show CDR1 as MGHRA and CDR2 as YSYEKL.

The J gene is TRBJ2-1, the V gene TRBV4-1; D unclear. Germline V gives CDR1 MGHRA, CDR2 YSYEKL. The V gene lost 0 bases and the J gene lost 11 bases, with 5 bases spanning the gap. This CDR3 contains 11 residues. The CDR3 DNA is TGCGCCAGCAGCCAAGATATCCAGCAGTTCTTC. It encodes CASSQDIQQFF.

The rearrangement links TRBV4-3 to TRBJ2-7; possible D gene TRBD1, 6 bases. This CDR3 region has 16 residues. Germline V gives CDR1 LGHNA, CDR2 YSLEER. Between the trimmed V and J ends, which lost 4 bases and 0 bases, there was a span of 16 bases. The CDR3: CASSLYPRGVSYEQYF. CDR3 coding DNA: TGCGCCAGCAGCCTATACCCCAGGGGAGTCTCCTACGAGCAGTACTTC.

The CDR3 DNA reads as TGCGCCAGCAGCTTGGCAGGGGAGCAGTACTTC. This gives the protein CASSLAGEQYF. V is TRBV5-1 and J is TRBJ2-7, with D perhaps TRBD1 (5 bases). CDR1 SGHRS and CDR2 YFSETQ come from the germline V gene. Trimming removed 0 bases from V and 7 bases from J, with 5 bases in between. This CDR3 has 11 amino acids. The variable domain in full, completed from reference TRBV5-1 and TRBJ2-7, reads KAGVTQTPRYLIKTRGQQVTLSCSPISGHRSVSWYQQTPGQGLQFLFEYFSETQRNKGNFPGRFSGRQFSNSRSEMNVSTLELGDSALYLCASSLAGEQYFGPGTRLTVT.

The rearrangement joins TRBV5-4 to TRBJ1-1; D may be TRBD1 (6 bases). The ends were cut back, 0 bases at V and 10 bases at J, with 13 bases in the middle. Germline CDR1 SGHNT, CDR2 YYREEE (reference sequence). The CDR3 covers 13 residues. CDR3 in amino acids: CASSLDGGRGAFF. CDR3 DNA sequence: TGTGCCAGCAGCTTGGACGGGGGGCGCGGAGCTTTCTTT.